This T cell receptor beta chain was retrieved from a study of regulatory T cells in long-lasting Graves disease. Study-wide findings and caveats: The study examined only peripheral blood, not thyroid tissue. Persistent-disease Graves' patients showed less TCR diversity than new cases. Persistent patients shared some 2,500 public clonotypes among themselves. Newly diagnosed patients shared fewer, at about a thousand.

Time point specified: newly diagnosed GD, antithyroid drugs for less than 3 months. There was RNA extracted from PBMCs, and the TCR library was made from it. This clonotype was seen more than once but under ten times. The antigen remains undetermined. Losses at the gene ends were 1 base for V and 6 bases for J; bases not matched to a gene: 20. The CDR3 is 20 amino acids. Germline CDR1 is SEHNR and CDR2 is FQNEAQ (reference sequence). In building TCR beta libraries, iRepertoire HTBI primers were used together with Arm-PCR of CDR3 regions. Each CDR3 protein gets one entry after TCRdb re-called the multiplex PCR reads with MiXCR. The table has around 480,000 distinct CDR3 sequences, around 16% seen once. The same sample was also used in a study of T cells in Graves' hyperthyroidism and ophthalmopathy. From that paper: The hyperthyroidism patients had all been newly diagnosed, and their disease duration was under 2 months. Their ages ranged from 18 to 65 years.

The TCR was taken from a middle-aged man with Graves disease. The sample in question was peripheral blood mononuclear cells (PBMCs), obtained at new diagnosis, from a patient treated with antithyroid drugs. The chain carries TRBV7-9 and TRBJ2-1, with 8 nucleotides matching TRBD2. Here the CDR3 reads CASSLERFPPLAGQVNEQFF. As DNA, the CDR3 is TGTGCCAGCAGCTTAGAACGCTTTCCCCCGCTAGCGGGTCAGGTCAATGAGCAGTTCTTC.